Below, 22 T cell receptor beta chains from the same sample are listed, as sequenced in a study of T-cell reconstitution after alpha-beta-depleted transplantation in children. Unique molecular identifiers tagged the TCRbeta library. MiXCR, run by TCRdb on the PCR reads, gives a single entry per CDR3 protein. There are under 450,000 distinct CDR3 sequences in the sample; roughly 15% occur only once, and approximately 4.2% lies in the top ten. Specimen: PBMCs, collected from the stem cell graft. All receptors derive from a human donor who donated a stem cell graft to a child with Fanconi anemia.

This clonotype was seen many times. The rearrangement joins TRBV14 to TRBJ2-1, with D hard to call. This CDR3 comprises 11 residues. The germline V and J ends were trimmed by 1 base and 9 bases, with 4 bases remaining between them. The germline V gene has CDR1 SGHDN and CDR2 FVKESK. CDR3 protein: CASSQVFEQFF. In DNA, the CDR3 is TGTGCCAGCAGCCAAGTCTTTGAGCAGTTCTTC.

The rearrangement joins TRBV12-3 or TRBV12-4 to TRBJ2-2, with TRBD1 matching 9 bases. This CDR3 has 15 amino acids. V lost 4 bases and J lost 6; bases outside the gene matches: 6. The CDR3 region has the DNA TGTGCCAGCAGTTCCCTGACAGGGGGGTCCGGGGAGCTGTTTTTT. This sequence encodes CASSSLTGGSGELFF.

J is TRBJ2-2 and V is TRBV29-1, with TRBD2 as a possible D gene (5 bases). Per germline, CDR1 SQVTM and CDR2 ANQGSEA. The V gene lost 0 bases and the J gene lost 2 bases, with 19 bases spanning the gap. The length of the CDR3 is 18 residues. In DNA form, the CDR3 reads TGCAGCGTTGAAGATCGGTTGGGGAGCGAACCTAACACCGGGGAGCTGTTTTTT. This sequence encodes CSVEDRLGSEPNTGELFF.

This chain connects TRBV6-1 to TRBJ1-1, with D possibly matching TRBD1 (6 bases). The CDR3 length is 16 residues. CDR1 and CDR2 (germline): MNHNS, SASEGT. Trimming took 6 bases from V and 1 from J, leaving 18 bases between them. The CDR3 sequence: CASRRQAGQANTEAFF. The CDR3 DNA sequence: TGTGCCAGCAGAAGACAGGCAGGGCAAGCGAACACTGAAGCTTTCTTT.

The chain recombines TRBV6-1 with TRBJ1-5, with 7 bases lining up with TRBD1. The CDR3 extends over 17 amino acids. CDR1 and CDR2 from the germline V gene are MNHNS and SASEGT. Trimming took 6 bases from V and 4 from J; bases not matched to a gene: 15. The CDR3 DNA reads TGTGCCAGCAGCGACGTTTTTCCGGGACAGATAAATCAGCCCCAGCATTTT. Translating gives CASSDVFPGQINQPQHF.

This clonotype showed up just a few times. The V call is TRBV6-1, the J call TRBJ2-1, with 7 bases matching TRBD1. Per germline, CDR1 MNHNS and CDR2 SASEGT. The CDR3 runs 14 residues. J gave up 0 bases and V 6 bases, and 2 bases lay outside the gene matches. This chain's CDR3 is CASRDRISYNEQFF. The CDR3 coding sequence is TGTGCCAGCAGGGACAGGATCTCCTACAATGAGCAGTTCTTC.

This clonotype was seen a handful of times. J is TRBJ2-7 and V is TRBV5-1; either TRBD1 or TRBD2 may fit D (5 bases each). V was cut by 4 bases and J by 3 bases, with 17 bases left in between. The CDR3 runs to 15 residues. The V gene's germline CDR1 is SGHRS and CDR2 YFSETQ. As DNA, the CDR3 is TGCGCCAGCAGCCTCGGACGGGACCCTTACTACGAGCAGTACTTC. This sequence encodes CASSLGRDPYYEQYF.

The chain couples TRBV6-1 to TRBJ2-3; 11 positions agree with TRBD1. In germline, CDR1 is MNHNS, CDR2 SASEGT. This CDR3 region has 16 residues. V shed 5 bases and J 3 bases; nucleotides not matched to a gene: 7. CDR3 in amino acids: CASSRTGGAGTDTQYF. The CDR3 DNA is TGTGCCAGCAGTAGGACAGGGGGCGCAGGGACAGATACGCAGTATTTT.

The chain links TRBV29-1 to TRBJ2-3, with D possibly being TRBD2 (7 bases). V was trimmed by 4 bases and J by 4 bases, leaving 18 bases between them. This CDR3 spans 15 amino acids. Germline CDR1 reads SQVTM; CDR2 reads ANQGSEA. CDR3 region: CSVAAPGGPADTQYF. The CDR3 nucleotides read TGCAGCGTTGCCGCCCCGGGGGGCCCGGCAGATACGCAGTATTTT.

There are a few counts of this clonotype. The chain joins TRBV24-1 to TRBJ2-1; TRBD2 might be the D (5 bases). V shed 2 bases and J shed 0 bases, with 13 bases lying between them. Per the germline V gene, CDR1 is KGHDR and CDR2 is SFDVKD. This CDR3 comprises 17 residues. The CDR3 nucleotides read TGTGCCACCAGTGATTCCCTAGCTGAGAGCTCCTACAATGAGCAGTTCTTC. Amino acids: CATSDSLAESSYNEQFF.

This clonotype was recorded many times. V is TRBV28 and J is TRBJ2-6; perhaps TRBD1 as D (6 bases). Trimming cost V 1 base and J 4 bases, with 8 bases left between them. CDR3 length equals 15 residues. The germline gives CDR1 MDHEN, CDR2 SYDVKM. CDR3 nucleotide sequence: TGTGCCAGCAGTTTATTCGGGACAGGGGCCAACGTCCTGACTTTC. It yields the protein CASSLFGTGANVLTF.

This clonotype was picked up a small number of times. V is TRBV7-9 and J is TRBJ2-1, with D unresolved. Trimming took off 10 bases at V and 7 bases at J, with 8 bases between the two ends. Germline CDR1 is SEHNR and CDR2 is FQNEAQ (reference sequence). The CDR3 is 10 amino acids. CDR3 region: CATEFNEQFF. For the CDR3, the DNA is TGTGCCACCGAGTTTAATGAGCAGTTCTTC.

CDR3 in DNA: TGCGCCAGCAGTGAGTCTCCCCAGTTCGGGTTCTTC. This sequence encodes CASSESPQFGFF. This chain links TRBV10-2 with TRBJ2-1; D call uncertain. V lost 0 bases to trimming and J lost 15 bases, with 12 bases between them. This CDR3 has 12 amino acids. In germline, CDR1 is WSHSY, CDR2 SAAADI.

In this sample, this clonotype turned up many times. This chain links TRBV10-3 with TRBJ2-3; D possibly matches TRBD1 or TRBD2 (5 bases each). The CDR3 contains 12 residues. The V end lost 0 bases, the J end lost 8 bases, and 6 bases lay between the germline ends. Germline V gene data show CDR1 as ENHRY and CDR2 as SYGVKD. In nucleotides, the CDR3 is TGTGCCATCAGTGAGTCGGGGGTTACGCAGTATTTT. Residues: CAISESGVTQYF.

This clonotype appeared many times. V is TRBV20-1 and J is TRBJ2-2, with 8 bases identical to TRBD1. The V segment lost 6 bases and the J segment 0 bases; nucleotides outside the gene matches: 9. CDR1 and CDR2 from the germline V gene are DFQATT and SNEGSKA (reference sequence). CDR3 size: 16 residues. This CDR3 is CSAYRKTGANTGELFF. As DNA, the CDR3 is TGCAGTGCCTATCGTAAGACAGGGGCGAACACCGGGGAGCTGTTTTTT.

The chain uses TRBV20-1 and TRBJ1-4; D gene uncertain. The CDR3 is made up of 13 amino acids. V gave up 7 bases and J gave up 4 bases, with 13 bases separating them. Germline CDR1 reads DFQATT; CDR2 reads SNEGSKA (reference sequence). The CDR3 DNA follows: TGCAGTGTTCCACCGGGGTATAATGAAAAACTGTTTTTT. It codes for CSVPPGYNEKLFF.

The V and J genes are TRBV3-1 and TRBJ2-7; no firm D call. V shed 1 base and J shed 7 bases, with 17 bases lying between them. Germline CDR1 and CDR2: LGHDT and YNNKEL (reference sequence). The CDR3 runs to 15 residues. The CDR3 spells CASSQVVDLASEQYF. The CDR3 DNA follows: TGTGCCAGCAGCCAAGTAGTGGATTTGGCTTCAGAGCAGTACTTC.

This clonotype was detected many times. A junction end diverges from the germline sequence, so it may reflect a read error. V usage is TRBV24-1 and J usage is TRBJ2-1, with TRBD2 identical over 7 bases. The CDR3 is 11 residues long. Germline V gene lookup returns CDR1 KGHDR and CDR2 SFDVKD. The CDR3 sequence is CTARGNNEQFF. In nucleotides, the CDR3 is TGCACGGCGCGGGGGAACAATGAGCAGTTCTTC.

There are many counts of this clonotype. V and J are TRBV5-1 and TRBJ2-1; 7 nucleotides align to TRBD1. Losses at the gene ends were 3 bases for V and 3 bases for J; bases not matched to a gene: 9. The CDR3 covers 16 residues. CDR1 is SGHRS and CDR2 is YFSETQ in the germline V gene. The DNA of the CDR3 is TGCGCCAGCAGCTCCAGACAGGGTCGGAACTACAATGAGCAGTTCTTC. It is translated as CASSSRQGRNYNEQFF.

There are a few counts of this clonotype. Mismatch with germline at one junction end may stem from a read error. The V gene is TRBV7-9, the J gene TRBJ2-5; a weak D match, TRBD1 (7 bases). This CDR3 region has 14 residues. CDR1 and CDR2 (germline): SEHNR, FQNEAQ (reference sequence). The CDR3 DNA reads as TGTGCCAGCAGCTGGGGGGACAGACAAGAGGCCCAGTACTTC. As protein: CASSWGDRQEAQYF.

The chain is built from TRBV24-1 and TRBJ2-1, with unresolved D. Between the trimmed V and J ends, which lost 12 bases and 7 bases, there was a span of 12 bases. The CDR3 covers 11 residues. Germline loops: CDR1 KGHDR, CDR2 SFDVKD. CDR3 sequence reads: CALGSWNEQFF. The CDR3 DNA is TGTGCCTTGGGCAGTTGGAATGAGCAGTTCTTC.

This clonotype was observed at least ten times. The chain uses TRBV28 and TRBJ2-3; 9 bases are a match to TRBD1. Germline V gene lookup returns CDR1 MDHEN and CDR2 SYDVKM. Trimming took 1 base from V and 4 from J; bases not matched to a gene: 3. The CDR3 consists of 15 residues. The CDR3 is CASSLSGQGPDTQYF. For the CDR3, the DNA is TGTGCCAGCAGTTTATCCGGACAGGGGCCAGATACGCAGTATTTT.